The next 13 T cell receptor beta chains were all read from a single sample in a study of HIV-infected patients and healthy controls. Follow-up blood was drawn about 14 weeks, roughly three months, after antiretroviral therapy began. No cell fractionation was done, so the repertoire covers all unsorted peripheral blood T cells. Around 530 ng RNA was reverse transcribed with alpha and beta constant-region primers. Using multiplexing indices, alpha and beta chain libraries were generated apart by chain-specific third strand synthesis. Using its own MiXCR run on the 5' RACE reads, TCRdb lists one record per CDR3 protein. The sample lists a few thousand distinct CDR3 sequences, 20% occurring once. This material consisted of blood, taken during antiretroviral therapy. The source of these receptors is an adult with HIV infection.

Comments on this clonotype: One base away lies a much larger clone, so this may be a sequencing read error. The rearrangement uses TRBV27 and TRBJ1-5, with 10 bases matching TRBD1. The CDR3 is 15 amino acids. CDR1 and CDR2 (germline): MNHEY, SMNVEV (reference sequence). The V segment lost 3 bases and the J segment 9 bases; nucleotides outside the gene matches: 8. This chain's CDR3 is CASSLPPDRGTPQHF. For the CDR3, the DNA is TGTGCCAGCAGTTTGCCCCCGGACAGGGGGACGCCCCAGCATTTT.

This rearrangement joins TRBV12-3 or TRBV12-4 to TRBJ1-2; possible D gene TRBD1, 6 bases. Trimming left V 2 bases short and J 2 bases short, with 6 bases between. The CDR3 has 13 amino acids. CDR3 loop: CASSLQGNYGYTF. Here the CDR3 DNA reads TGTGCCAGCAGTTTACAGGGGAACTATGGCTACACCTTC.

Worth noting for this clonotype: A much larger clone sits a single nucleotide away, making a read error possible. The chain links TRBV29-1 to TRBJ1-2; unclear D gene. Germline CDR1 reads SQVTM; CDR2 reads ANQGSEA. Trimming removed 0 bases from V and 4 bases from J, with 12 bases in between. The CDR3 spans 14 residues. The CDR3 nucleotides read TGCAGCGTTGAAGAGACGGTGGGCCTCTATGGCTACACCTTC. As protein: CSVEETVGLYGYTF.

This clonotype rates as medium-sized. The rearrangement uses TRBV7-9 and TRBJ2-3; TRBD2 agrees at 8 bases. CDR1 and CDR2 (germline): SEHNR, FQNEAQ (reference sequence). Trimming took 4 bases from V and 7 from J; bases not matched to a gene: 7. The CDR3 totals 14 residues. The CDR3 loop reads CASSSSGGANTQYF. CDR3 bases: TGTGCCAGCAGCTCGTCGGGGGGGGCCAATACGCAGTATTTT.

Notes on this clonotype: The germline gene is not matched at one end of the junction; a read error may be the cause. This CDR3 reads CASSTTGQVRVRVDTEDFF. DNA for the CDR3: TGTGCAAGTAGTACCACCGGACAGGTCCGGGTCCGAGTGGACACTGAAGATTTCTTT. V usage is TRBV19 and J usage is TRBJ1-1, with TRBD1 matching over 7 bases. Germline values: CDR1 LNHDA, CDR2 SQIVND (reference sequence). This CDR3 spans 19 amino acids.

This clonotype is medium-sized by share. This CDR3 reads CASSLTTSGATDTQYF. CDR3 in DNA: TGTGCCAGCAGCCTCACTACTAGCGGGGCCACAGATACGCAGTATTTT. The chain combines TRBV6-2 or TRBV6-3 with TRBJ2-3, with TRBD2 matching over 10 bases. From germline, CDR1 is MNHEY and CDR2 SVGEGT. The CDR3 has 16 residues. Unmatched junction bases numbered 8, after V lost 6 bases and J lost 2 bases.

This clonotype was observed a few times. The chain is built from TRBV3-1 and TRBJ2-5; TRBD2 agrees at 10 bases. CDR1 and CDR2 from the germline V gene are LGHDT and YNNKEL (reference sequence). The CDR3 consists of 14 residues. The V gene end was trimmed by 4 bases and the J gene end by 3 bases; junction bases not matched to a gene: 2. The CDR3 DNA reads as TGTGCCAGCAGCCCTACTAGCGGGGAAGAGACCCAGTACTTC. Amino acids: CASSPTSGEETQYF.

This clonotype was seen ten or more times. The chain couples TRBV6-6 to TRBJ2-7; D perhaps matches TRBD2 (6 bases). The germline gives CDR1 MNHNY, CDR2 SVGAGI (reference sequence). This CDR3 region has 13 residues. The V end was cut by 2 bases, the J end by 6 bases, with 11 bases between. The CDR3: CASSYGLGGEQYF. Here the CDR3 DNA reads TGTGCCAGCAGTTACGGGCTGGGGGGCGAGCAGTACTTC.

As concerns this clonotype: A read error may produce the germline difference seen at one junction end. The V gene is TRBV19, the J gene TRBJ1-5, with D perhaps TRBD1 (6 bases). Per the germline V gene, CDR1 is LNHDA and CDR2 is SQIVND (reference sequence). CDR3 length equals 15 residues. The CDR3 DNA sequence: TGTGACAGTAGTATATCTGGGGGGGCTGGTCAGCCCCAGCATTTT. It translates to CDSSISGGAGQPQHF.

Of note for this clonotype: This may be a read error: a much more frequent sequence differs by one nucleotide. The chain joins TRBV5-1 to TRBJ1-4; unclear D gene. This CDR3 is built from 14 residues. Germline CDR1 reads SGHRS; CDR2 reads YFSETQ. Trimming left V 2 bases short and J 7 bases short, with 12 bases between. The CDR3 DNA reads as TGCGCCAGCAGCTTAATGGGGTCGTGTGAAAAACTGTTTTTT. Its translation: CASSLMGSCEKLFF.

The rearrangement uses TRBV7-2 and TRBJ2-5, with 9 nucleotides matching TRBD2. Germline V gene data show CDR1 as SGHTA and CDR2 as FQGNSA. The CDR3 has 16 amino acids. V shed 2 bases, J shed 1 base, and the junction held 5 bases outside the gene matches. CDR3 residues: CASSLSAGGSQETQYF. The DNA of the CDR3 is TGTGCCAGCAGCTTATCGGCGGGGGGGTCCCAAGAGACCCAGTACTTC. Full variable domain (rest looked up from reference TRBV7-2 and TRBJ2-5): GAGVSQSPSNKVTEKGKDVELRCDPISGHTALYWYRQSLGQGLEFLIYFQGNSAPDKSGLPSDRFSAERTGGSVSTLTIQRTQQEDSAVYLCASSLSAGGSQETQYFGPGTRLLVL.

This clonotype was seen ten or more times. The chain employs TRBV3-1 and TRBJ1-1; TRBD1 might be the D (6 bases). Germline V lookup: CDR1 LGHDT, CDR2 YNNKEL (reference sequence). The V and J ends lost 3 bases and 3 bases respectively, with 8 bases between them. The CDR3 extends over 13 amino acids. The CDR3 DNA is TGTGCCAGCAGCCACACAGGGCACACTGAAGCTTTCTTT. Translated, it gives CASSHTGHTEAFF.

The CDR3 sequence: CASSHGSRVESPLHF. CDR3 in DNA: TGTGCCAGTAGCCACGGGAGCAGGGTCGAGTCACCCCTCCACTTT. The chain links TRBV19 to TRBJ1-6; TRBD1 is a possible D gene (5 bases). V gave up 6 bases and J gave up 10 bases, with 19 bases separating them. The CDR3 sequence is 15 residues long. Germline V CDR1 and CDR2: LNHDA, SQIVND (reference sequence).